By proportion, the clone carrying this TCR beta chain is medium-sized (0.01 to 0.1%). The sample comes from a study of immune heterogeneity within non-small cell lung tumors. TCR beta CDR3 was amplified by multiplex PCR, first round 10 to 11 cycles, 32 V and 13 J primers. TCRdb ran MiXCR on the multiplex PCR reads and lists one entry per CDR3 protein. Found here are about 3,200 distinct CDR3 sequences, roughly 21% of them singletons; the top ten hold 15% to 20%. Germline CDR1 and CDR2: GTSNPN and SVGIG (reference sequence). CDR3 length: 11 amino acids. Trimming took off 0 bases at V and 4 bases at J, with 2 bases between the two ends. Bulk tumor genomic DNA (around 660 ng per sample) served as template. Several spatially distant biopsies were obtained per primary tumor intraoperatively. With untreated, newly diagnosed non-small cell lung cancer, the patients went on to undergo curative surgery.

The chain couples TRBV30 to TRBJ2-3, with D unresolved. The receptor was isolated from a man aged 55-75 years with non-small cell lung cancer. Specimen: lung tumor tissue. The CDR3 coding sequence is TGTGCCTGGAGTGTATCAGATACGCAGTATTTT. The encoded protein is CAWSVSDTQYF.